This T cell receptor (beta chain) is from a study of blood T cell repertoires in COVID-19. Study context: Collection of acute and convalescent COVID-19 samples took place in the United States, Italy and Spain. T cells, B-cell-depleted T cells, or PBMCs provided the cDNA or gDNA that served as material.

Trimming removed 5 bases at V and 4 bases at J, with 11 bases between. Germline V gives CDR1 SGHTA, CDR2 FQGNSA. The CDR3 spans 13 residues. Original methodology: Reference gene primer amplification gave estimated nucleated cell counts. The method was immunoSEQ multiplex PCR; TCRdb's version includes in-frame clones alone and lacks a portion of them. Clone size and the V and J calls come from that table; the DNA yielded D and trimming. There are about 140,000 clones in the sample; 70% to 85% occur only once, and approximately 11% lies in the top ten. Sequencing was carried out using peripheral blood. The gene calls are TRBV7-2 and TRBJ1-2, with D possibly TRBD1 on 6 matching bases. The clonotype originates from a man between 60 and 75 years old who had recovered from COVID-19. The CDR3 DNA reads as TGTGCCAGCAGCACGGACAGCTCCTATGGCTACACCTTC. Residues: CASSTDSSYGYTF.